These 11 T cell receptor beta chains came from one sample sequenced in a study of T cell clonality in common variable immunodeficiency. Their recognized antigens are unknown. The method was immunoSEQ multiplex PCR; TCRdb's version includes in-frame clones alone and lacks a portion of them. Recorded here are more than 30,000 clones, with no singletons, and the ten leading clones hold under 8.5%. The study, taken as a whole, reports: Fewer deletions and N-nucleotide insertions were reportedly seen in common variable immunodeficiency TCR beta sequences.

Material: peripheral blood mononuclear cells. These receptors were taken from a human donor with common variable immunodeficiency.

This clone was recorded a few times. The read ends 3 residues early relative to the CDR3; the germline J gene fills the gap. V is TRBV20-1 and J is TRBJ1-6, with 7 positions matching TRBD1. Looked up from germline, CDR1 is DFQATT and CDR2 is SNEGSKA (reference sequence). With 6 bases clipped from V and 4 bases from J, the junction kept 6 bases outside the gene matches. This CDR3 has 14 residues. CDR3 region: CSAGGDSYNSPLHF. The DNA read from the CDR3 is TGCAGTGCCGGGGGGGACAGTTATAATTCACCC.

This clone was detected ten times or more. The sequence runs out 3 residues before the end of the CDR3; the remainder is reconstructed from the germline J gene. The V call is TRBV7-2, the J call TRBJ1-1; no clear D gene. The CDR3 sequence is 13 residues long. The V gene's germline CDR1 is SGHTA and CDR2 FQGNSA. The CDR3 DNA, read in part, is TGTGCCAGCAGCTTAGAGGCCGTATCACAA. Protein product: CASSLEAVSQ. The full CDR3 reads CASSLEAVSQAFF.

A few counts support this clone. The read ends 3 residues before the CDR3 terminus; that terminus is restored from the germline J gene. This chain links TRBV19 with TRBJ1-5; D may be TRBD1 (5 bases). This CDR3 is built from 13 residues. Trimming stripped 3 bases from V and 6 bases from J, with 9 bases between. Germline CDR1 LNHDA, CDR2 SQIVND (reference sequence). The covered CDR3 bases are TGTGCCAGTAGTATTCATGGGGCTCAGCCC. Amino acid sequence: CASSIHGAQP. The CDR3, in full, reads CASSIHGAQPQHF.

In the case of this clone: Sequencing ends 3 residues short of the CDR3 end; the germline J gene provides the rest. The V gene is TRBV6-2 or TRBV6-3, the J gene TRBJ2-7, with 8 nucleotides matching TRBD1. This CDR3 is built from 13 residues. Per the germline V gene, CDR1 is MNHEY and CDR2 is SVGEGT. V lost 7 bases to trimming and J lost 2 bases; unmatched junction nucleotides: 4. This CDR3 reads CASTRTGTYEQYF. The covered CDR3 bases are TGTGCCAGCACGCGGACAGGGACCTACGAG.

There are many counts of this clone. The read finishes 3 residues shy of the CDR3 end, and the germline J gene is used to complete it. The rearrangement joins TRBV20-1 to TRBJ1-1; perhaps TRBD1 as D (5 bases). Germline assignment: CDR1 DFQATT and CDR2 SNEGSKA (reference sequence). V lost 3 bases and J lost 0, with 17 bases in between. This CDR3 has 16 residues. The CDR3 DNA, read in part, is TGCAGTGCTAGGGGGCGTGTTCTGGGGATGAACACTGAA. Its translation is CSARGRVLGMNTE. The whole CDR3 is CSARGRVLGMNTEAFF.

This clone was detected a few times. The sequence runs out 3 residues before the end of the CDR3; the remainder is reconstructed from the germline J gene. This chain uses TRBV7-8 with TRBJ2-1; TRBD2 agrees at 11 bases. The CDR3 sequence is 16 residues long. V shed 2 bases and J 3 bases; nucleotides not matched to a gene: 3. The germline V gene encodes CDR1 SGHVS and CDR2 FQNEAQ. Partial CDR3 DNA: TGTGCCAGCAGCTTAAAGGGGACTAGCGGCTACAATGAG. Its translation: CASSLKGTSGYNE. The complete CDR3 protein is CASSLKGTSGYNEQFF.

On this clone itself: The missing CDR3 end, 3 residues past where the read stops, is filled in from the germline J gene. The rearrangement links TRBV2 to TRBJ1-5, with 7 positions matching TRBD1. CDR1 and CDR2 from the germline V gene are SNHLY and FYNNEI. The V gene end was trimmed by 7 bases and the J gene end by 7 bases; junction bases not matched to a gene: 16. CDR3 length: 16 residues. The CDR3 bases that were read are TGTGCCAGCATGGGGTTAGGGGGCCCATCGGGGCAGCCC. Its protein is CASMGLGGPSGQP. The CDR3 in its entirety is CASMGLGGPSGQPQHF.

This clone has ten or more counts. The read is 3 residues too short to cover the CDR3 end, so that end is filled in from the germline J gene. The V call is TRBV6-4, the J call TRBJ2-2; possibly TRBD2 for D (6 bases). The CDR3 totals 14 residues. V lost 4 bases to trimming and J lost 4 bases, with 10 bases between them. Germline assignment: CDR1 MRHNA and CDR2 SNTAGT. The CDR3 DNA, read in part, is TGTGCCAGCAGTGGGGACTGGAGCACCGGGGAG. Amino acids: CASSGDWSTGE. The whole CDR3 protein reads CASSGDWSTGELFF.

Of note for this clone: The read ends 3 residues early relative to the CDR3; the germline J gene fills the gap. The chain couples TRBV19 to TRBJ2-2; 16 positions match TRBD2. Germline-derived CDR1 and CDR2 are LNHDA and SQIVND (reference sequence). This CDR3 has 20 residues. Germline trimming cut 5 bases from V and 1 base from J; bases unmatched to any gene: 10. CDR3 DNA (partial): TGTGCCAGTAGTCCCGGGACTAGCGGGAGGGGAGGGGTGAACACCGGGGAG. Its translation is CASSPGTSGRGGVNTGE. The CDR3 in full is CASSPGTSGRGGVNTGELFF.

By sample fraction, this clone is medium-sized. The CDR3 end lies 3 residues beyond the end of the read and is filled in from the germline J gene. This chain uses TRBV29-1 with TRBJ2-5; D not resolved. The CDR3 covers 12 residues. Germline V lookup: CDR1 SQVTM, CDR2 ANQGSEA. Trimming pared 4 bases from V and 2 bases from J, leaving 8 bases between. The CDR3 DNA, read in part, is TGCAGCGTTGGTCAGGCACAAGAGACC. This sequence encodes CSVGQAQET. In full, the CDR3 reads CSVGQAQETQYF.

This clone was observed at least ten times. The sequence runs out 3 residues before the end of the CDR3; the remainder is reconstructed from the germline J gene. This rearrangement joins TRBV7-2 to TRBJ1-2; 7 bases map to TRBD1. Trimming removed 3 bases from V and 3 bases from J; junction bases left unmatched: 7. The CDR3 extends over 15 amino acids. Germline assignment: CDR1 SGHTA and CDR2 FQGNSA. The CDR3 loop reads CASSLGAGTDYGYTF. The DNA read from the CDR3 is TGTGCCAGCAGCTTGGGGGCCGGGACAGACTATGGC.